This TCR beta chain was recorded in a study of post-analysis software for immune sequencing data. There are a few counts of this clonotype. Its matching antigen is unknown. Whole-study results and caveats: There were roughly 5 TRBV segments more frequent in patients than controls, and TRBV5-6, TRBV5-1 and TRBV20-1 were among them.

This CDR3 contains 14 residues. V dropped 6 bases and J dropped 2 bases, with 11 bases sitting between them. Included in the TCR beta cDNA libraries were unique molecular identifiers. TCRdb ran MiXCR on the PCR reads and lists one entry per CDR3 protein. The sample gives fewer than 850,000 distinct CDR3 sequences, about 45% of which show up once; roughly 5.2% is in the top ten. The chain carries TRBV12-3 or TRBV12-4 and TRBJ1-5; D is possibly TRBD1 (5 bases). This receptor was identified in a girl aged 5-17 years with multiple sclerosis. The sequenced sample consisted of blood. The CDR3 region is CASRPSGGNQPQHF. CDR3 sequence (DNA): TGTGCCAGCAGACCCTCGGGGGGCAATCAGCCCCAGCATTTT.